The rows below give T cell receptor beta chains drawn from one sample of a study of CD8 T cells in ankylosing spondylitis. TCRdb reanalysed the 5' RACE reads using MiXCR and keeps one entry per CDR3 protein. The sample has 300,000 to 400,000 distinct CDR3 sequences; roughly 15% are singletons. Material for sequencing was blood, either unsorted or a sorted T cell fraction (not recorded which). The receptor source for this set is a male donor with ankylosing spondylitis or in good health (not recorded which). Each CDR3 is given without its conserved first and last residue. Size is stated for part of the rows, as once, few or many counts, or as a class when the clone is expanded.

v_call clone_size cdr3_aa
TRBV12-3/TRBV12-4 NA ASSSRDSLPHEQF
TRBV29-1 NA SDSGASTDTQY
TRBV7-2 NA ASSLGPGGAVETQY
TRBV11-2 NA ASSLDTGNIQY
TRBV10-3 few AISGQPNTEAF
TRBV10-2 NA ASRPPGAGNNEQF
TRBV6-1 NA ASSEQGAGIYEQY
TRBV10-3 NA AISESRTSGFSGELF
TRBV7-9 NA ASSLVGGAYDNEQF
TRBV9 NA ASAENRAGEFVRGEQF
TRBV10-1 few AAGPYTGELF
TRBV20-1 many SAKVGTGDTEAF
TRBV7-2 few ASSFTQFYEQY
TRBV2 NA ASRLDQDTYEQY
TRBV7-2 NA ASSQTRDNEQF
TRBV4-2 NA ASSQEGDSSYNEQF
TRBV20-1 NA SARPPRGGLTYEQY
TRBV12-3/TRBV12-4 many ASSSRGLGKKLF
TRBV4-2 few ASSQVGGAGGYEQY
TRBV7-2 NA ASSSQTGATEAF
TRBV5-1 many ASSSLSTDTQY
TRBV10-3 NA AIRRGLAGNNEQF
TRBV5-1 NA ASSPPGLRVGTQY
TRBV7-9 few ASSLAISGSDETQY
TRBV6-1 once ASSEAGVAGELF
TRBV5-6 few ASRRTGPYEQY
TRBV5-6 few ATLWRSGANVLT
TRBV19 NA ASSASISGANVLT
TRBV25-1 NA ASSELQGRKQY
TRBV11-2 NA ASSPRRGRWETQY
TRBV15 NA ATSRDGNSDTQY
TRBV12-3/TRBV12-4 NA ASSPRGEKLF
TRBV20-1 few SARAGWDYNEQF